One sample yielded the 31 T cell receptor beta chains listed below, sequenced in a study of monozygotic twins with inflammatory bowel disease. From the 5' RACE reads, TCRdb lists one entry per CDR3 protein and no DNA. The sample includes approximately 160,000 distinct CDR3 sequences. Sequencing was carried out using blood. These receptors were taken from a human donor with ulcerative colitis or Crohn's disease, or a healthy co-twin of an affected twin (not recorded which).

The chain has TRBV18 and TRBJ1-3; TCRdb returns TRBD1, unconfirmable since there is no DNA. The CDR3 is made up of 16 amino acids. Germline lookup yields CDR1 KGHSH and CDR2 LQKENI. The CDR3 reads CASSPEGRLSGNTIYF.

CDR3 sequence: CSAIGQAAYEQYF. The chain links TRBV20-1 to TRBJ2-7; the D gene TCRdb calls, TRBD1, cannot be checked with no DNA. In germline, CDR1 is DFQATT, CDR2 SNEGSKA (reference sequence). The CDR3 consists of 13 residues.

CDR3: CASSDFKGQFMGNGYTF. The rearrangement joins TRBV25-1 to TRBJ1-2; the D gene TCRdb calls, TRBD1, cannot be checked with no DNA. The CDR3 has 17 amino acids. Germline CDR1 reads MGHDK; CDR2 reads SYGVNS.

The genes are TRBV27 and TRBJ1-1. Germline V gene sequence: CDR1 MNHEY, CDR2 SMNVEV (reference sequence). CDR3 length equals 14 residues. CDR3 in amino acids: CASSQSAGNTEAFF.

The chain joins TRBV20-1 to TRBJ2-1; TCRdb indicates TRBD2, and absent DNA this call remains unverified. Germline CDR1 is DFQATT and CDR2 is SNEGSKA (reference sequence). The CDR3 is 16 residues long. The CDR3 is CSARLAGGFAYNEQFF.

The V and J genes are TRBV12-3 or TRBV12-4 and TRBJ1-2. The CDR3 contains 11 residues. Here the CDR3 reads CASSAFYGYTF.

V and J are TRBV19 and TRBJ2-2. The CDR3 contains 12 residues. Germline V gene lookup returns CDR1 LNHDA and CDR2 SQIVND (reference sequence). CDR3 amino acids: CASSTYTGELFF.

The chain combines TRBV5-1 with TRBJ2-1. This CDR3 region has 15 residues. Germline V lookup: CDR1 SGHRS, CDR2 YFSETQ. CDR3 protein: CASRGQHSSYNEQFF.

This chain uses TRBV6-5 with TRBJ2-5; TCRdb reports TRBD1, a call that lacks DNA to check it against. Germline CDR1 reads MNHEY; CDR2 reads SVGAGI. The CDR3 sequence is 15 residues long. The CDR3 reads CASSYLSEGTETQYF.

The CDR3 region is CASSRTGIHEQYF. The rearrangement links TRBV28 to TRBJ2-7; TCRdb indicates TRBD1, and absent DNA this call remains unverified. Germline V gives CDR1 MDHEN, CDR2 SYDVKM. The CDR3 loop spans 13 amino acids.

The chain combines TRBV4-2 with TRBJ1-3. CDR1 is LGHNA and CDR2 is YNFKEQ in the germline V gene. The CDR3 is 15 residues long. CDR3 protein: CASSQDQGSGNTIYF.

V is TRBV29-1 and J is TRBJ2-5. Germline V gives CDR1 SQVTM, CDR2 ANQGSEA. There are 12 residues in the CDR3. The CDR3 is CSVEAWAETQYF.

The chain joins TRBV27 to TRBJ1-1; the TCRdb D gene call, TRBD1, has no DNA to confirm it. This CDR3 is built from 14 residues. The germline V gene has CDR1 MNHEY and CDR2 SMNVEV (reference sequence). CDR3 amino acids: CASSLEGVWTEAFF.

The genes are TRBV7-2 and TRBJ2-7; TCRdb's D call of TRBD2 is untestable without DNA. In germline, CDR1 is SGHTA, CDR2 FQGNSA. The CDR3 consists of 16 residues. CDR3: CASSLAEEGGAYEQYF.

The chain couples TRBV19 to TRBJ1-5. This CDR3 has 17 amino acids. Germline V gene sequence: CDR1 LNHDA, CDR2 SQIVND (reference sequence). The CDR3 region is CASSIASLRAARQPQHF.

V usage is TRBV7-3 and J usage is TRBJ2-7. This CDR3 has 14 residues. Germline CDR1 reads SGHTA; CDR2 reads FQGTGA. The CDR3 here is CASSLFAGGTEVYF.

The chain carries TRBV7-8 and TRBJ2-2; TCRdb names TRBD1, which stays unverified in the absence of DNA. Germline CDR1 is SGHVS and CDR2 is FQNEAQ. The CDR3 consists of 14 residues. CDR3 residues: CAIVGQGDTGELFF.

The chain combines TRBV12-3 or TRBV12-4 with TRBJ1-5; TCRdb gives TRBD1 as the D gene, but with no DNA this cannot be confirmed. The CDR3 has 15 residues. This CDR3 is CASRRTGQGDQPQHF.

This chain joins TRBV7-6 and TRBJ2-1; TCRdb proposes TRBD1, but this gene call is untestable without DNA. The germline V gene encodes CDR1 SGHVS and CDR2 FNYEAQ. This CDR3 comprises 15 residues. The CDR3: CASSLEYRGGDEQFF.

This rearrangement joins TRBV6-1 to TRBJ1-2; TCRdb's D call of TRBD1 is untestable without DNA. There are 15 residues in the CDR3. CDR1 and CDR2 from the germline V gene are MNHNS and SASEGT. CDR3 protein: CASSRDRQGGYGYTF.

The rearrangement joins TRBV10-3 to TRBJ2-5; TCRdb proposes TRBD1, but this gene call is untestable without DNA. Germline CDR1 ENHRY, CDR2 SYGVKD. The CDR3 loop spans 15 amino acids. CDR3 sequence reads: CAISESTAPQETQYF.

The V call is TRBV30, the J call TRBJ1-5. CDR3 size: 15 residues. From germline, CDR1 is GTSNPN and CDR2 SVGIG (reference sequence). CDR3 sequence reads: CAWSVRRNSNQPQHF.

The rearrangement uses TRBV10-3 and TRBJ2-2; TCRdb names TRBD2, which stays unverified in the absence of DNA. The CDR3 is 17 residues long. Looked up from germline, CDR1 is ENHRY and CDR2 is SYGVKD. CDR3 amino acids: CAISPTDGRAMAGELFF.

This chain connects TRBV7-7 to TRBJ2-1. The length of the CDR3 is 15 residues. Looked up from germline, CDR1 is SSHAT and CDR2 is FNYEAQ (reference sequence). The CDR3 sequence is CASSLGATSYNEQFF.

The chain joins TRBV2 to TRBJ2-1; there is no DNA to check the TCRdb D call of TRBD2. Germline CDR1 reads SNHLY; CDR2 reads FYNNEI. This CDR3 is 16 amino acids long. CDR3 region: CASSPSAAGIYNEQFF. Full variable domain (rest looked up from reference TRBV2 and TRBJ2-1): EPEVTQTPSHQVTQMGQEVILRCVPISNHLYFYWYRQILGQKVEFLVSFYNNEISEKSEIFDDQFSVERPDGSNFTLKIRSTKLEDSAMYFCASSPSAAGIYNEQFFGPGTRLTVL.

The chain carries TRBV10-3 and TRBJ2-5; without DNA, the TCRdb call of TRBD1 cannot be checked. CDR1 and CDR2 (germline): ENHRY, SYGVKD. There are 13 residues in the CDR3. CDR3 sequence: CAIRPGSQETQYF.

V usage is TRBV11-2 and J usage is TRBJ2-3; TCRdb's D call, TRBD2, is unchecked because there is no DNA. Germline V CDR1 and CDR2: SGHAT, FQNNGV. The CDR3 loop spans 15 amino acids. CDR3 sequence reads: CASSLGLAGMNTQYF.

The J gene is TRBJ1-6, the V gene TRBV15; TCRdb outputs TRBD1, but without DNA this stays unchecked. This CDR3 region has 15 residues. Germline V gene sequence: CDR1 LNHNV, CDR2 YYDKDF (reference sequence). The CDR3 loop reads CATSREDRGNSPLHF. The variable domain in full, completed from reference TRBV15 and TRBJ1-6, reads DAMVIQNPRYQVTQFGKPVTLSCSQTLNHNVMYWYQQKSSQAPKLLFHYYDKDFNNEADTPDNFQSRRPNTSFCFLDIRSPGLGDTAMYLCATSREDRGNSPLHFGNGTRLTVT.

This sequence joins TRBV19 and TRBJ1-5; TCRdb names TRBD1, which stays unverified in the absence of DNA. In germline, CDR1 is LNHDA, CDR2 SQIVND (reference sequence). This CDR3 contains 15 residues. CDR3 residues: CASTARTARVQPQHF.

The CDR3 sequence: CSEAGVGETQYF. This chain joins TRBV29-1 and TRBJ2-5; TCRdb designates TRBD1, a call that cannot be tested without DNA. The CDR3 contains 12 residues. The V gene's germline CDR1 is SQVTM and CDR2 ANQGSEA.

The rearrangement uses TRBV24-1 and TRBJ2-2; TCRdb gives TRBD1 as the D gene, but with no DNA this cannot be confirmed. Per germline, CDR1 KGHDR and CDR2 SFDVKD. The CDR3 extends over 15 amino acids. This CDR3 reads CATSDLTGSTGELFF.